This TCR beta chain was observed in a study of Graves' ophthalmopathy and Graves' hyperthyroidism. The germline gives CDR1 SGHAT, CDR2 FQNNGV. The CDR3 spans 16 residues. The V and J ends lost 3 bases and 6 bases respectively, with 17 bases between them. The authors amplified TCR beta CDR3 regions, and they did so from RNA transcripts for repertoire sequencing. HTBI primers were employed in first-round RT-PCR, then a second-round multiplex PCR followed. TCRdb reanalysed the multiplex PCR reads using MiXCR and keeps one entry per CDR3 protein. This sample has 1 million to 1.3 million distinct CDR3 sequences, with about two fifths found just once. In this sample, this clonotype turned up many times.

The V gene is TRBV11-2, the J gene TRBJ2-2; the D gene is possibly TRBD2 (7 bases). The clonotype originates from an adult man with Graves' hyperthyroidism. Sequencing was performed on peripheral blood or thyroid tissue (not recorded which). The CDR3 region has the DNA TGTGCCAGCAGCTTCTTGCGGGGGCGTAAGGCCGGGGAGCTGTTTTTT. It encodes CASSFLRGRKAGELFF.